The entry below gives a single T cell receptor beta chain sequence along with its context. Compared with the rest of its sample, this clonotype is medium-sized (0.01 to 0.1%). Its antigen target is currently unknown. There are no base qualities to consult, and no much larger clone falls within one base. From the cysteine up to the phenylalanine, the CDR3 has a length of 17 residues. The only DNA kept is the CDR3, 51 bases in frame from the first base. From a lookup of the germline V gene, CDR1 and CDR2 are SGHDT and YYEEEE. The germline V end is reduced by 3 bases and the J end by 4 bases; junction bases left unmatched: 10. Sequenced using an Illumina HiSeq 2000. Multiplex PCR amplification was used to generate the TCR beta chain libraries. High-throughput sequencing was used to analyze the amplified TCR beta chain products. The public reads were reprocessed in TCRdb via fastp at Q25 and MiXCR, keeping in-frame beta chains. A single entry per CDR3 protein holds the most common genes and DNA from its merged rows. Across this sample there are under 25,000 distinct CDR3 sequences, with approximately 41% seen only once. The ten largest clones represent 15% to 20% of the sample.

This record belongs to a study of breast tumors, draining lymph nodes, adjacent tissues listed by TCRdb under 2016. Background on the whole study: In breast cancer patients, the study compared the TCR beta repertoires of tumor, adjacent nontumor tissue and axillary lymph nodes. The study aimed to assess the relationships and possible T-cell exchange between tumor, surrounding tissue and draining lymph node repertoires in human breast cancer.

Summary of the overall study and its limitations: Tumor and nontumor tissue repertoires were found to be significantly more similar in luminal-like than in basal-like breast cancer. Tumor T-cell repertoires showed less diversity than lymph node repertoires and more diversity than nontumor tissue repertoires, and tumor T-cell repertoires showed preferential V and J gene usage. The data were judged consistent with most tumor T cells deriving from the lymph node and then expanding within tumor tissue. The study presented the conclusion that tumor T cells originate in lymph nodes as consistent with a hypothesis, not as something directly demonstrated.

The source material was breast tumor tissue. Recombination connected TRBV5-6 to TRBJ2-7; TRBD2 lines up with 13 middle nucleotides. The clonotype originates from a female donor with breast cancer. Some clones in this sample may be carry-over from other donors' samples. The CDR3 region: CASSWTSGRWGGYEQYF. Read as DNA, the sequence is TGTGCCAGCAGCTGGACTAGCGGGAGATGGGGGGGATACGAGCAGTACTTC.